This is a list of T cell receptor beta chains from one sample in a study of molecular identifiers for immune sequencing clone quantification. TCRdb analysed the PCR reads with MiXCR anew, one entry per CDR3 protein. The sample holds 400,000 to 600,000 distinct CDR3 sequences, about a fifth seen once. Source material: naive CD8+ T cells from blood, with Jurkat cell RNA spiked in. The receptors were gathered from a human donor in good health. Some libraries in this study had Jurkat cell RNA spiked in. Each CDR3 is given with its conserved first and last residue. The D gene is left open where the match is weak. Size tells how often a clone was seen (once, few, many) or the class of an expanded clone, and some rows leave it out.

d_gene: -
abundance: -
j_gene: TRBJ2-1
v_gene: TRBV6-2/TRBV6-3
CDR3nt: TGTGCCAGCAGTTACGGCTGGATTGAGCAGTTCTTC
CDR3aa: CASSYGWIEQFF

d_gene: -
abundance: few
j_gene: TRBJ2-5
v_gene: TRBV7-2
CDR3nt: TGTGCCAGCAGCTTAGATGGCACCCAGACCCAGTACTTC
CDR3aa: CASSLDGTQTQYF

d_gene: -
abundance: few
j_gene: TRBJ2-5
v_gene: TRBV7-6
CDR3nt: TGTGCCAGCAGCCCCCCTCGGGACTCCGTGGAGACCCAGTACTTC
CDR3aa: CASSPPRDSVETQYF

d_gene: -
abundance: -
j_gene: TRBJ2-7
v_gene: TRBV29-1
CDR3nt: TGCAGCGTCCTCGGGGCCTCCTACGAGCAGTACTTC
CDR3aa: CSVLGASYEQYF

d_gene: TRBD1
abundance: once
j_gene: TRBJ1-1
v_gene: TRBV6-2/TRBV6-3
CDR3nt: TGTGCCAGCAGTTACACGGGACAGGAGGCTCCTGAAGCTTTCTTT
CDR3aa: CASSYTGQEAPEAFF

d_gene: -
abundance: many
j_gene: TRBJ2-7
v_gene: TRBV25-1
CDR3nt: TGTGCCAGCAGTGAGGGGGCCCGGGGGGCCTCCTACGAGCAGTACTTC
CDR3aa: CASSEGARGASYEQYF

d_gene: TRBD1
abundance: many
j_gene: TRBJ2-2
v_gene: TRBV14
CDR3nt: TGTGCCAGCAGCCAAGATCATGGTGTTGGACAGGGGAACACCGGGGAGCTGTTTTTT
CDR3aa: CASSQDHGVGQGNTGELFF

d_gene: -
abundance: many
j_gene: TRBJ1-1
v_gene: TRBV29-1
CDR3nt: TGCAGCGTTGAGGGCAACCTGAACACTGAAGCTTTCTTT
CDR3aa: CSVEGNLNTEAFF

d_gene: TRBD2
abundance: few
j_gene: TRBJ2-5
v_gene: TRBV7-9
CDR3nt: TGTGCCAGCAGCCCAGCGGGGCAGTACCAAGAGACCCAGTACTTC
CDR3aa: CASSPAGQYQETQYF

d_gene: TRBD1
abundance: many
j_gene: TRBJ1-1
v_gene: TRBV29-1
CDR3nt: TGCAGCGCTCTCGGACAGGGGGCTAACACTGAAGCTTTCTTT
CDR3aa: CSALGQGANTEAFF

d_gene: -
abundance: -
j_gene: TRBJ2-7
v_gene: TRBV27
CDR3nt: TGTGCCAGCAGTTTGTCGGGACGGGGGTCATACGAGCAGTACTTC
CDR3aa: CASSLSGRGSYEQYF

d_gene: -
abundance: -
j_gene: TRBJ2-1
v_gene: TRBV14
CDR3nt: TGTGCCAGCAGCCCTCGACGGGTCAACCGCTCCTACAATGAGCAGTTCTTC
CDR3aa: CASSPRRVNRSYNEQFF

d_gene: -
abundance: few
j_gene: TRBJ2-4
v_gene: TRBV21-1
CDR3nt: TGTGCCAGCAGCCCCCGGGACAGAAACCCACTAGCCAAAAACATTCAGTACTTC
CDR3aa: CASSPRDRNPLAKNIQYF

d_gene: TRBD2
abundance: many
j_gene: TRBJ2-7
v_gene: TRBV19
CDR3nt: TGTGCCAGTAGTGCCGGGACTACCTACGAGCAGTACTTC
CDR3aa: CASSAGTTYEQYF

d_gene: -
abundance: few
j_gene: TRBJ1-3
v_gene: TRBV4-3
CDR3nt: TGCGCCAGCAGCCAAGATGCTGGGACTACTGGAAACACCATATATTTT
CDR3aa: CASSQDAGTTGNTIYF

d_gene: -
abundance: -
j_gene: TRBJ2-7
v_gene: TRBV7-9
CDR3nt: TGTGCCAGCAGTTTAATCCCCAGGGAGAACTACGAGCAGTACTTC
CDR3aa: CASSLIPRENYEQYF

d_gene: -
abundance: many
j_gene: TRBJ1-1
v_gene: TRBV6-2/TRBV6-3
CDR3nt: TGTGCCAGCAGAAAGGGCGTGACAATGAACACTGAAGCTTTCTTT
CDR3aa: CASRKGVTMNTEAFF